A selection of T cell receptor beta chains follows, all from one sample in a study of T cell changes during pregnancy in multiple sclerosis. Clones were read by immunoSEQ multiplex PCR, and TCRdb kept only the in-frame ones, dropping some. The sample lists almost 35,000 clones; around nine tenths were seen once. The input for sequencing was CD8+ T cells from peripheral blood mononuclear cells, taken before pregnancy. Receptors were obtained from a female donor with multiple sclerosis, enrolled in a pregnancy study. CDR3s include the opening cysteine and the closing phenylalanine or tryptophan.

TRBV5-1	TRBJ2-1	CASHEGGADEQFF
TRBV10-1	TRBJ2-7	CARLKRGTYEQYF
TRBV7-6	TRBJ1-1	CASSFTDRGAEAFF
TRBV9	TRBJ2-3	CASSVARTSGSSTDTQYF
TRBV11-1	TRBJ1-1	CASSRTGDTEAFF
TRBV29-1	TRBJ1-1	CSVEDRRVINTEAFF
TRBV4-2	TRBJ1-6	CASSQDLGGNSPLHF
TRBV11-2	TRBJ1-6	CASSPGQGMRNSPLHF
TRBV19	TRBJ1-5	CASSIARTGSNQPQHF
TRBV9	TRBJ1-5	CASSPHGNQPQHF
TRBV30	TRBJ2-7	CAWKGRGYEQYF
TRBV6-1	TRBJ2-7	CASDPGLSSYEQYF
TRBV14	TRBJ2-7	CASSQVLEQYF
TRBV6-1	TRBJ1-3	CASSEVSGQGGNTIYF
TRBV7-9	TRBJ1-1	CASSHTTGTFNTEAFF
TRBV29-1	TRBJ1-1	CSVDPQGMNTEAFF
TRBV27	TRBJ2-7	CASSLEQGAREQYF
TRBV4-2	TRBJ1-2	CASSQFGDSFYGYTF
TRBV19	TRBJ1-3	CASMLSHRISGNTIYF
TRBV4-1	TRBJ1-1	CASSQESGGAMNTEAFF
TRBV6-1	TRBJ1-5	CASSVMTEYSNQPQHF
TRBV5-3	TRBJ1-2	CARSFVPGDYGYTF
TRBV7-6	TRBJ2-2	CASSWQGSGELFF
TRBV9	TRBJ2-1	CASNPAGTEPNEQFF
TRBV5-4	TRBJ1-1	CASSFGTAEAFF
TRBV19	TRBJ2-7	CASSRVASSYEQYF
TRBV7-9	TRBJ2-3	CASSPSTDTQYF
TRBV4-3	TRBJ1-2	CASSQSAGAYGYGYTF
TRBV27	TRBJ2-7	CASSLRGTLYEQYF
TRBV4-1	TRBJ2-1	CASSQEREVVF
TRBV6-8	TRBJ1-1	CASREPGMADTEAFF
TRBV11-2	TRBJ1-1	CASSLRGVWNTEAFF
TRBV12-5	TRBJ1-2	CASGQGVGYTF
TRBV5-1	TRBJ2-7	CASSLGQGLYEQYF
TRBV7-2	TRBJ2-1	CATPEVAEISYNEQFF
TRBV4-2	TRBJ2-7	CASSQVAGGFHEQYF